The present T cell receptor beta chain was sequenced within a study of blood T cells in healthy people across ages. At the level of the study: Template switching captured about one barcoded beta molecule per two T cells. Study-level results: Strong correlation existed between TCR beta diversity and naive T cell percentage.

As concerns this clonotype: As yet, its antigen is unknown. An end of the junction does not agree with germline; a read error may underlie this.

Primed by a sample-barcoded 5' primer and a J-beta primer mix, a second PCR proceeded for roughly 7 to 11 cycles. TCRdb reanalysed the 5' RACE reads using MiXCR and keeps one entry per CDR3 protein. The sample shows roughly 860,000 distinct CDR3 sequences, approximately 59% of them seen only once. Ranging in age from roughly 6 to 90, the donors were healthy Caucasian individuals from Russia. CDR3 length equals 15 residues. Germline V gene lookup returns CDR1 MNHEY and CDR2 SVGAGI. This chain connects TRBV6-5 to TRBJ2-1, with 8 bases matching TRBD2. The TCR comes from a man aged 25-45 years in good health. The sample consisted of blood. As DNA, the CDR3 is TGTGCCTGCAGTTACTTCGCCGGGGGGGACGATGAGCAGTTCTTC. Its protein is CACSYFAGGDDEQFF.